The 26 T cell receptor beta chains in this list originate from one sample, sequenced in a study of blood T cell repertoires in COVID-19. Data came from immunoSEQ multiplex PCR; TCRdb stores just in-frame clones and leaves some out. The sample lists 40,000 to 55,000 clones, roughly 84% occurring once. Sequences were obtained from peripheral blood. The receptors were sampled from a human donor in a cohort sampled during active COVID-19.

The DNA for the CDR3 is TGTGCCAGCAGCGTAGACTCGCGGGGGATCACAGATACGCAGTATTTT. Its translation is CASSVDSRGITDTQYF. The chain couples TRBV9 to TRBJ2-3; TRBD2 matches at 7 bases. The CDR3 is made up of 16 amino acids. V dropped 0 bases and J dropped 2; count of bases not matched to a gene: 6. The germline V gene encodes CDR1 SGDLS and CDR2 YYNGEE.

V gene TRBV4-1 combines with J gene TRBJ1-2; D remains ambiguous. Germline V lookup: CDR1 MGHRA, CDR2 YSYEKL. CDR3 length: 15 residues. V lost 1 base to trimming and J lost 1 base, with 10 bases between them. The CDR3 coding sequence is TGCGCCAGCAGCCAAGGAGCTCGGGGTAACTATGGCTACACCTTC. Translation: CASSQGARGNYGYTF.

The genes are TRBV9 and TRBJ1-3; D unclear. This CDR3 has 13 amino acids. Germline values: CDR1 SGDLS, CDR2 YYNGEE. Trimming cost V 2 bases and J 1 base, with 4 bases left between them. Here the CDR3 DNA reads TGTGCCAGCAGCGTTTTATCTGGAAACACCATATATTTT. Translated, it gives CASSVLSGNTIYF. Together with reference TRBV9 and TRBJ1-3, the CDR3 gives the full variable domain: DSGVTQTPKHLITATGQRVTLRCSPRSGDLSVYWYQQSLDQGLQFLIQYYNGEERAKGNILERFSAQQFPDLHSELNLSSLELGDSALYFCASSVLSGNTIYFGEGSWLTVV.

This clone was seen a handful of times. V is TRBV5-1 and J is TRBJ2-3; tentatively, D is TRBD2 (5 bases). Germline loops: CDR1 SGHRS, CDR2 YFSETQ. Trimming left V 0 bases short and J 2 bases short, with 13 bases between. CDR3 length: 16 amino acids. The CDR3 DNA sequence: TGCGCCAGCAGCTTGGGTTCGAGCGGATACACAGATACGCAGTATTTT. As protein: CASSLGSSGYTDTQYF.

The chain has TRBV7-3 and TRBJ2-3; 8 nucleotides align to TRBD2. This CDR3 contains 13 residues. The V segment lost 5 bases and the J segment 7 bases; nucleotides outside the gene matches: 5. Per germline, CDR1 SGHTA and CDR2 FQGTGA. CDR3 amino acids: CASSTNSGNTQYF. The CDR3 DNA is TGTGCCAGCAGCACCAATAGCGGGAATACGCAGTATTTT. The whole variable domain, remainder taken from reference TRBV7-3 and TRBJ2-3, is GAGVSQTPSNKVTEKGKYVELRCDPISGHTALYWYRQSLGQGPEFLIYFQGTGAADDSGLPNDRFFAVRPEGSVSTLKIQRTERGDSAVYLCASSTNSGNTQYFGPGTRLTVL.

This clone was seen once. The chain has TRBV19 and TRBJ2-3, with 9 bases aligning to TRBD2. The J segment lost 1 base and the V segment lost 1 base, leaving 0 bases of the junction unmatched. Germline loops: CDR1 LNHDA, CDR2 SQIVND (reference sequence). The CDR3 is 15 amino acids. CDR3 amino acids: CASSIGLAGTDTQYF. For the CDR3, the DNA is TGTGCCAGTAGTATAGGACTAGCGGGCACAGATACGCAGTATTTT.

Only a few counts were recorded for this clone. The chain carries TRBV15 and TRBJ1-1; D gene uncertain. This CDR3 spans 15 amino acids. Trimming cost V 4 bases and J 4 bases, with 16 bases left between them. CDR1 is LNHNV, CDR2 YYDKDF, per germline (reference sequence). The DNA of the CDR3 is TGTGCCACCAGCAAGGTGGCGGGGTCCGGCACTGAAGCTTTCTTT. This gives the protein CATSKVAGSGTEAFF.

The DNA of the CDR3 is TGCGCCAGCAGCCAAGAGGGACAGGGAAACGGATCACCCCTCCACTTT. Protein sequence: CASSQEGQGNGSPLHF. The J gene is TRBJ1-6, the V gene TRBV4-1, with 9 bases that match TRBD1. The trim removed 0 bases at V and 10 bases at J, leaving 7 bases unmatched. CDR3 length equals 16 residues. Germline lookup yields CDR1 MGHRA and CDR2 YSYEKL.

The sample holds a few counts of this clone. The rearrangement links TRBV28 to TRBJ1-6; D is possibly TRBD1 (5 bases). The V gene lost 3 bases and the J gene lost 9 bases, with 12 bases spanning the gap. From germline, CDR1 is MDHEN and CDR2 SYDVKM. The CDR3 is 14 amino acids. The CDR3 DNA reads TGTGCCAGCAGTTTGTGGGGCACTGGTTCACCCCTCCACTTT. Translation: CASSLWGTGSPLHF.

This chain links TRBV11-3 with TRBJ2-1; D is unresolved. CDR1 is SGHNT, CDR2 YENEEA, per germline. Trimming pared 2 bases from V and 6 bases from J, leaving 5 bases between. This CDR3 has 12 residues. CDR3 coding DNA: TGTGCCAGCAGCTTAACCAGCAATGAGCAGTTCTTC. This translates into CASSLTSNEQFF.

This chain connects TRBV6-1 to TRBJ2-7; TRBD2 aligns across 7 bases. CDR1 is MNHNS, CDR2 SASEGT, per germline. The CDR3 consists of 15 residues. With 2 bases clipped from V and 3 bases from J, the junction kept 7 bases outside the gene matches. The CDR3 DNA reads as TGTGCCAGCAGTGAATGGGGGGGAGGGGTCTACGAGCAGTACTTC. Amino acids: CASSEWGGGVYEQYF.

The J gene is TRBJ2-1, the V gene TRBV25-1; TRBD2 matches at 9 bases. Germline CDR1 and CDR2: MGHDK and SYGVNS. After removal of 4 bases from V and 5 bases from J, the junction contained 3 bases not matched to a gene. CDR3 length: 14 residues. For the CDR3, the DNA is TGTGCCAGCAGTGTAGCGGGAGAGCACAATGAGCAGTTCTTC. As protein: CASSVAGEHNEQFF.

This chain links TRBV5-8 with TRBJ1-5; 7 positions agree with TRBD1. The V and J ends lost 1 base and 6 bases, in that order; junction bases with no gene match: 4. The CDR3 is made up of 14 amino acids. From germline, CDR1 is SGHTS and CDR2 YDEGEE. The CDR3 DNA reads TGTGCCAGCAGCTTGAGACAGGGAAGTCAGCCCCAGCATTTT. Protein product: CASSLRQGSQPQHF. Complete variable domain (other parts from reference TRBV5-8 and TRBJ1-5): EAGVTQSPTHLIKTRGQQATLRCSPISGHTSVYWYQQALGLGLQFLLWYDEGEERNRGNFPPRFSGRQFPNYSSELNVNALELEDSALYLCASSLRQGSQPQHFGDGTRLSIL.

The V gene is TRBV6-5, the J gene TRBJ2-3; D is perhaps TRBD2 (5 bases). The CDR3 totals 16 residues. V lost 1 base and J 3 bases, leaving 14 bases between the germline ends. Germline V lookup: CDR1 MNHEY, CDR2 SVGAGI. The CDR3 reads CASSYFGLGKTDTQYF. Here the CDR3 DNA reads TGTGCCAGCAGTTACTTCGGACTGGGGAAGACAGATACGCAGTATTTT.

The CDR3 region has the DNA TGCGCCAGCAGCCAGGAGACCTCGGGACTGCTCTCCTACGAGCAGTACTTC. Protein sequence: CASSQETSGLLSYEQYF. This chain joins TRBV4-1 and TRBJ2-7; D possibly corresponds to TRBD2 (6 bases). The CDR3 totals 17 residues. The germline gives CDR1 MGHRA, CDR2 YSYEKL. V lost 3 bases and J lost 0, with 18 bases in between.

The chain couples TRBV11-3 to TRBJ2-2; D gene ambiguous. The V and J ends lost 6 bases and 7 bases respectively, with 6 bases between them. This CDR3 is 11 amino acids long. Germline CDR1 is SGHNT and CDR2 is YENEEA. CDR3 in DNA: TGTGCCAGCAGACAAGACGGGGAGCTGTTTTTT. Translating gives CASRQDGELFF.

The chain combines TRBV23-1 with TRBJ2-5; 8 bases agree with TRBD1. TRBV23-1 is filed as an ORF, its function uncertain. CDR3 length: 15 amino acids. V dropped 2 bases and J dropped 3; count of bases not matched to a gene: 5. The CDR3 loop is CASSQEQGDEETQYF. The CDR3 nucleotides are TGCGCCAGCAGTCAAGAACAGGGGGATGAAGAGACCCAGTACTTC.

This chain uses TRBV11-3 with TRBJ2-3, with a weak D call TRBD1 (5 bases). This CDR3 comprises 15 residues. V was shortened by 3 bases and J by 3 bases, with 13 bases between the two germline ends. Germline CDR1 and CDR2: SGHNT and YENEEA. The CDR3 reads CASSFNTGMTDTQYF. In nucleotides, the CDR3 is TGTGCCAGCAGCTTTAATACAGGCATGACAGATACGCAGTATTTT.

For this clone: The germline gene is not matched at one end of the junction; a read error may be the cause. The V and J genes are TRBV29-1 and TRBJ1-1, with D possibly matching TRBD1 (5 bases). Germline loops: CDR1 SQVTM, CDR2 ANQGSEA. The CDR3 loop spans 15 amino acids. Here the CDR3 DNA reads TGCAGCGTCGAAGGGTTGCAGGGTGGTTCTTCTGAAGCTTTCTTT. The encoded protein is CSVEGLQGGSSEAFF.

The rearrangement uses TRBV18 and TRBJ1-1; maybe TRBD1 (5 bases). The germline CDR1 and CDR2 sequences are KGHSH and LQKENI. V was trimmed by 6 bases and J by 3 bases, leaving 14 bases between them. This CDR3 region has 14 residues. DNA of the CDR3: TGTGCCAGCTCCGTGGGGGGATATGACACTGAAGCTTTCTTT. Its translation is CASSVGGYDTEAFF.

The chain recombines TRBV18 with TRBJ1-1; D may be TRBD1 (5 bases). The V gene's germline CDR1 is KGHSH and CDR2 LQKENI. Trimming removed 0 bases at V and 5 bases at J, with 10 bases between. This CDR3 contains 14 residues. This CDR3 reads CASSPPGARTEAFF. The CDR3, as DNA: TGTGCCAGCTCACCACCAGGGGCGCGAACTGAAGCTTTCTTT. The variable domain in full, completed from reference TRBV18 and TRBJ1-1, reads NAGVMQNPRHLVRRRGQEARLRCSPMKGHSHVYWYRQLPEEGLKFMVYLQKENIIDESGMPKERFSAEFPKEGPSILRIQQVVRGDSAAYFCASSPPGARTEAFFGQGTRLTVV.

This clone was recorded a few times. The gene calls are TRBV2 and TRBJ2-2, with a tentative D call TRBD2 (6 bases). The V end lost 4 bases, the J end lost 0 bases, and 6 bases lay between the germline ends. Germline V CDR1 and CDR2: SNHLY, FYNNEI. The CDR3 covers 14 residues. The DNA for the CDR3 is TGTGCCAGCAGTGGCGGGACGAACACCGGGGAGCTGTTTTTT. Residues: CASSGGTNTGELFF.

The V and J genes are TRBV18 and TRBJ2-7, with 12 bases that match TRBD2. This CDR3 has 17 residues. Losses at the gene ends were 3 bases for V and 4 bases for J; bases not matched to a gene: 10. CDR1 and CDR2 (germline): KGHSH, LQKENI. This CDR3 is CASSPASGRAGSYEQYF. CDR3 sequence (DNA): TGTGCCAGCTCACCGGCTAGCGGGAGGGCGGGCTCATACGAGCAGTACTTC.

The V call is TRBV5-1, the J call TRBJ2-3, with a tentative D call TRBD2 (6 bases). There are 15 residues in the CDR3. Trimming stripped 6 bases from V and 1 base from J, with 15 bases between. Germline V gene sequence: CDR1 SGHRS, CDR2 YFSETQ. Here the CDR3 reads CASNLLGLGTDTQYF. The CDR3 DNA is TGCGCCAGCAATCTTCTGGGACTCGGCACAGATACGCAGTATTTT.

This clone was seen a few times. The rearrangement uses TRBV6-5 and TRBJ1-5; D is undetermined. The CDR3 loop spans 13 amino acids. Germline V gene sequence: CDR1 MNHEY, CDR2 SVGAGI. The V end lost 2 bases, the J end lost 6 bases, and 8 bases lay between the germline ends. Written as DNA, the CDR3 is TGTGCCAGCAGTTACCGTTTTCTTCAGCCCCAGCATTTT. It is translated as CASSYRFLQPQHF.

The CDR3 here is CASGRTGASGNTIYF. In DNA form, the CDR3 reads TGTGCTAGTGGCCGGACAGGGGCGTCTGGAAACACCATATATTTT. This chain connects TRBV12-5 to TRBJ1-3; 9 bases match TRBD1. The CDR3 loop spans 15 amino acids. J lost 1 base, V lost 6 bases, and 4 bases had no gene match. Per germline, CDR1 LGHNT and CDR2 FRNRAP.